This T cell receptor beta chain was recorded in a study of a mutant IDH1 vaccine in newly diagnosed glioma. At the level of the study: Sex among treated patients split 62.5% male, around 40% female; mean age was about 40 years. Previous treatment comprised radiotherapy, temozolomide, or both, mostly both. Study-wide results and caveats: Pseudoprogression apparently tracked independently of changes in top peripheral T cell clonotypes. Among patients, 93.3% showed immune responses induced by the vaccine.

The assay was immunoSEQ multiplex PCR, and TCRdb's table has in-frame clones only and misses some. The sample has about 88,000 clones; around 79% are singletons. Points on this clone: The antigen remains unidentified.

The sample's time point: baseline, week 1 (first vaccination visit). The treatment was: pre-vaccination baseline after standard-of-care therapy. The V gene's germline CDR1 is SNHLY and CDR2 FYNNEI. V was pared by 5 bases and J by 6 bases, with 14 bases between. The CDR3 length is 13 residues. The source is a man in his forties with glioma. Some clones in this sample may be carry-over from other donors' samples. Sequenced here: PBMCs, sampled from a glioma patient treated with radiotherapy, temozolomide or both. The chain combines TRBV2 with TRBJ2-7; no clear D. This CDR3 reads CASSPAEQGEQYF. The CDR3 DNA sequence: TGTGCCAGCAGTCCTGCCGAGCAAGGCGAGCAGTACTTC.